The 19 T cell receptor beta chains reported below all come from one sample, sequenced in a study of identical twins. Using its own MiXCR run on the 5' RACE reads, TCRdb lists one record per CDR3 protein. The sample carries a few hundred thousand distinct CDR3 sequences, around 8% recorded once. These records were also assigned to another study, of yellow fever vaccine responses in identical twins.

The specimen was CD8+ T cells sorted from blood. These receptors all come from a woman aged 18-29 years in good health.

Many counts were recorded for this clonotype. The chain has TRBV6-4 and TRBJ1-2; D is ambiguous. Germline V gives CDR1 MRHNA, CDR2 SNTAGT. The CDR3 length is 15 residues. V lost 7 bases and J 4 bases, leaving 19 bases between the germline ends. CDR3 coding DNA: TGTGCCAGCAAAGAGGGTACGGGATGGGCCTATGGCTACACCTTC. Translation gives CASKEGTGWAYGYTF.

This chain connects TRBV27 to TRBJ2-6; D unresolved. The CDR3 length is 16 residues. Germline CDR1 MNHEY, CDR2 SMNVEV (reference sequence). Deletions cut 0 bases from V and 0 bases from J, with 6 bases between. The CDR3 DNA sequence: TGTGCCAGCAGTTTATCGTGGGGCTCTGGGGCCAACGTCCTGACTTTC. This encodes CASSLSWGSGANVLTF. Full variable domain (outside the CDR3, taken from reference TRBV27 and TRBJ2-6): EAQVTQNPRYLITVTGKKLTVTCSQNMNHEYMSWYRQDPGLGLRQIYYSMNVEVTDKGDVPEGYKVSRKEKRNFPLILESPSPNQTSLYFCASSLSWGSGANVLTFGAGSRLTVL.

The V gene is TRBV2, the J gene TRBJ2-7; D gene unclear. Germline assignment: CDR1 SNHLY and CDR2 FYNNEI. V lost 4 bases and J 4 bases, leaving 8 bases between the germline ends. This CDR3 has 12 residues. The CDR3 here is CASSAWKYEQYF. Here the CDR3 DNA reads TGTGCCAGCAGTGCTTGGAAGTACGAGCAGTACTTC.

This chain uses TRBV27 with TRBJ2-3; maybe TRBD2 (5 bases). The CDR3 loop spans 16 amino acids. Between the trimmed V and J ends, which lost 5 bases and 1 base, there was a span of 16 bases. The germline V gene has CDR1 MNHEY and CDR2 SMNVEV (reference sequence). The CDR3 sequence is CASSPQDSHRTDTQYF. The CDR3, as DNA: TGTGCCAGCAGTCCCCAGGACTCCCACCGCACAGATACGCAGTATTTT.

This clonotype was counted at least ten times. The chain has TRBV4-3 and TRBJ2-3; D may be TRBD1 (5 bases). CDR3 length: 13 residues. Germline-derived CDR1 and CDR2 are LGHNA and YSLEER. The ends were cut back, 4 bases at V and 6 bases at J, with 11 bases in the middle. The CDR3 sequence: CASSPTRVDTQYF. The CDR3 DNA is TGCGCCAGCAGCCCGACCAGGGTGGATACGCAGTATTTT.

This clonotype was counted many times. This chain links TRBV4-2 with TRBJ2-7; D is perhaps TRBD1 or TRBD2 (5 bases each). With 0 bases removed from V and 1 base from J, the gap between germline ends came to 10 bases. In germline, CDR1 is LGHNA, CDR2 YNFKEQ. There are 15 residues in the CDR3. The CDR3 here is CASSQEGDGSYEQYF. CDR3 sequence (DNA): TGTGCCAGCAGCCAAGAAGGGGACGGTTCCTACGAGCAGTACTTC.

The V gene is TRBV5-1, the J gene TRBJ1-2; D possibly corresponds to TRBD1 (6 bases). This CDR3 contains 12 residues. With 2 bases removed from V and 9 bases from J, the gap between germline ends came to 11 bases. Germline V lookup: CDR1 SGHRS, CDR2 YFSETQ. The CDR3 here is CASSFAGDSYTF. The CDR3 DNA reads TGCGCCAGCAGCTTCGCGGGGGACAGCTACACCTTC. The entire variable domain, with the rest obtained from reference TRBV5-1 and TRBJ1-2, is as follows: KAGVTQTPRYLIKTRGQQVTLSCSPISGHRSVSWYQQTPGQGLQFLFEYFSETQRNKGNFPGRFSGRQFSNSRSEMNVSTLELGDSALYLCASSFAGDSYTFGSGTRLTVV.

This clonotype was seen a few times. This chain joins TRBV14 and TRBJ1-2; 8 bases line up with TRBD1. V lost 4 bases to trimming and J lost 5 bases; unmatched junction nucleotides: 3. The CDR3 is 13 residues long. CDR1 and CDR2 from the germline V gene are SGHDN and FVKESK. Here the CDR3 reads CASSRTGSYGYTF. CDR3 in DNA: TGTGCCAGCAGCCGGACAGGGTCGTATGGCTACACCTTC.

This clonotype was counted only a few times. The CDR3 DNA reads as TGTGCCAGCAGTTACCAGGGTTACGAGCAGTACTTC. Translating gives CASSYQGYEQYF. This rearrangement joins TRBV28 to TRBJ2-7, with D possibly being TRBD1 (5 bases). V was cut by 4 bases and J by 4 bases, with 8 bases left in between. The germline V gene encodes CDR1 MDHEN and CDR2 SYDVKM. The CDR3 extends over 12 amino acids.

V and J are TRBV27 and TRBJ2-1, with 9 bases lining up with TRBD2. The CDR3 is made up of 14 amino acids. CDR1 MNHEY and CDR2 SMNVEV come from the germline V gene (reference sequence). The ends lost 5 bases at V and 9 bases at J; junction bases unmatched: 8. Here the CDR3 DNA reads TGTGCCAGCAGTCTGGGACTAGCTAGGAGTGAGCAGTTCTTC. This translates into CASSLGLARSEQFF.

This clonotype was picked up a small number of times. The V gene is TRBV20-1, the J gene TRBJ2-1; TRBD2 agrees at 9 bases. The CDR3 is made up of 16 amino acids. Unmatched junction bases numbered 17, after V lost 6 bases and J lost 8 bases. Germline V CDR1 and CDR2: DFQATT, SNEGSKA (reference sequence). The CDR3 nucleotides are TGCAGTGCGAGGGCCCTTGGCGGGGGGGCGATCTATGAGCAGTTCTTC. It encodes CSARALGGGAIYEQFF.

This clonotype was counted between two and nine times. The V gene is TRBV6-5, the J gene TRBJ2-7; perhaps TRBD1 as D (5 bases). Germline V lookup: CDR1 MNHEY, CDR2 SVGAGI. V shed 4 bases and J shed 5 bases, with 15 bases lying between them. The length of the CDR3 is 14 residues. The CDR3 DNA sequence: TGTGCCAGCAGTTCGACAGCGAGTAGCAACGAGCAGTACTTC. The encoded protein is CASSSTASSNEQYF.

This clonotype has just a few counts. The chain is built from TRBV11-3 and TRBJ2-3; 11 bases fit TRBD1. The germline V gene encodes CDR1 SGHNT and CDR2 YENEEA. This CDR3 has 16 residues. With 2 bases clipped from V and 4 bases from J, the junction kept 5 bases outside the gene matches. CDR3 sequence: CASSLRTGGLADTQYF. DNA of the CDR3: TGTGCCAGCAGCTTACGGACAGGGGGCCTCGCAGATACGCAGTATTTT.

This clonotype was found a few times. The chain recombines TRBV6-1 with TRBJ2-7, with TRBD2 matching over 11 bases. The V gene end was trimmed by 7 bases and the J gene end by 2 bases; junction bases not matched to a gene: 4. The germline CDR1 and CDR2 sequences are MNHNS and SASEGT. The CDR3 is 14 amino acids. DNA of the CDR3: TGTGCCAGCACCCTAGCGGGAGGTACCTACGAGCAGTACTTC. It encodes CASTLAGGTYEQYF.

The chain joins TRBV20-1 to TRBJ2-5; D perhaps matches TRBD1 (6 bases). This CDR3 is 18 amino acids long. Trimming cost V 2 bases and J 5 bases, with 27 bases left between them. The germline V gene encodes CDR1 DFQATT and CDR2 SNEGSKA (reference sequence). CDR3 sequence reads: CSARSYRVPGVTGETQYF. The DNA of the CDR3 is TGCAGTGCTAGATCATACAGGGTTCCCGGGGTTACGGGGGAGACCCAGTACTTC.

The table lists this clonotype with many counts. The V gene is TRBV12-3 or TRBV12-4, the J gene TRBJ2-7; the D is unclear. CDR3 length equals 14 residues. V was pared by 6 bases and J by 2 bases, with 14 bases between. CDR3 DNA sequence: TGTGCCAGCAGCACTGACTTTCCAACCTACGAGCAGTACTTC. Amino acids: CASSTDFPTYEQYF.

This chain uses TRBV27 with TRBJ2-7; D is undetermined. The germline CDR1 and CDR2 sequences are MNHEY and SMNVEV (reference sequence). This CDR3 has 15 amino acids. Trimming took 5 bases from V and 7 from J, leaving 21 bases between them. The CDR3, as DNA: TGTGCCAGCAGTAACCTGGCCTCTGAAGGGATAGAGCAGTACTTC. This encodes CASSNLASEGIEQYF.

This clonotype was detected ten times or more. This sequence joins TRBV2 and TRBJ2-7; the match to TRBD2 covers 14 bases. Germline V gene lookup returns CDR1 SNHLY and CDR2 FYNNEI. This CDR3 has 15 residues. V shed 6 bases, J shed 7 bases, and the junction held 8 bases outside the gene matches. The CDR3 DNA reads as TGTGCCAGCAGCGGACTAGCGGGGGGCCTGGGGGAGCAGTACTTC. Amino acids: CASSGLAGGLGEQYF.

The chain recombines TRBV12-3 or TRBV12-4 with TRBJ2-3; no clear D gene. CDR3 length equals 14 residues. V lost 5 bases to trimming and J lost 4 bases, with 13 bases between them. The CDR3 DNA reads TGTGCCAGCAGTCCTAAATACCGGGCAGATACGCAGTATTTT. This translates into CASSPKYRADTQYF.